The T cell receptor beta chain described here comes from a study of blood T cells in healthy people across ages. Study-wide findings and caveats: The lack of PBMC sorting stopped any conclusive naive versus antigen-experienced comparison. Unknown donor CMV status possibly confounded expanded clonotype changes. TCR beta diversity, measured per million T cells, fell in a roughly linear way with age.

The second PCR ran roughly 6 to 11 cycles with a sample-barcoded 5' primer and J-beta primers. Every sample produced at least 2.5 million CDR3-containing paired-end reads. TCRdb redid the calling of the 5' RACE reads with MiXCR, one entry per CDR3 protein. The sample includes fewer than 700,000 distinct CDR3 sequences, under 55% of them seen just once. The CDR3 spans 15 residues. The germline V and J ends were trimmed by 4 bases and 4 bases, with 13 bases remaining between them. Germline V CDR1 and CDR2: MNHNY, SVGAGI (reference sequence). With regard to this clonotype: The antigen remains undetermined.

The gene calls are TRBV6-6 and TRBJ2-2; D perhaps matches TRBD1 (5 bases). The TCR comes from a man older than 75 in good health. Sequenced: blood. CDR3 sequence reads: CASSFVDTSTGELFF. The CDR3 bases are TGTGCCAGCAGTTTTGTGGACACGAGCACCGGGGAGCTGTTTTTT.